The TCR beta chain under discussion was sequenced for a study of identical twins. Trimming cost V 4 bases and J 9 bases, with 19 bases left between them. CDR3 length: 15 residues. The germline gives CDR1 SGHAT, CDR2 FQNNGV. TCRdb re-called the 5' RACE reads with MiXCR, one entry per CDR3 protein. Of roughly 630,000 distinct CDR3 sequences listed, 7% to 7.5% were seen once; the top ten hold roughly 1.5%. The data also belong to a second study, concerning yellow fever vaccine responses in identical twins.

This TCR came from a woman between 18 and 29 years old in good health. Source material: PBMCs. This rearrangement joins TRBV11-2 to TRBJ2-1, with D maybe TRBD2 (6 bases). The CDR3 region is CASSSSGTHGSEQFF. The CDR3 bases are TGTGCCAGCAGCTCCTCCGGGACCCACGGGAGTGAGCAGTTCTTC.